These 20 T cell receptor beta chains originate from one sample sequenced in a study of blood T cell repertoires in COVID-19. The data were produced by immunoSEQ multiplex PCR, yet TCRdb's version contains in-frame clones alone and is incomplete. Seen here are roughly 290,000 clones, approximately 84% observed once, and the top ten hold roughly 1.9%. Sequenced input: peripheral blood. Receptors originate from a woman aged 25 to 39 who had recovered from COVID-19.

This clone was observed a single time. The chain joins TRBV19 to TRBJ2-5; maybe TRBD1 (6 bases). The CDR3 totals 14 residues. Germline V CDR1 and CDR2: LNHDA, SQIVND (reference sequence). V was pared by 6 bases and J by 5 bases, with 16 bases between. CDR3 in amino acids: CASSQGGGMETQYF. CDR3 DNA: TGTGCCAGTAGCCAAGGGGGTGGGATGGAGACCCAGTACTTC. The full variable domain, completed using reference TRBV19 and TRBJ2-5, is DGGITQSPKYLFRKEGQNVTLSCEQNLNHDAMYWYRQDPGQGLRLIYYSQIVNDFQKGDIAEGYSVSREKKESFPLTVTSAQKNPTAFYLCASSQGGGMETQYFGPGTRLLVL.

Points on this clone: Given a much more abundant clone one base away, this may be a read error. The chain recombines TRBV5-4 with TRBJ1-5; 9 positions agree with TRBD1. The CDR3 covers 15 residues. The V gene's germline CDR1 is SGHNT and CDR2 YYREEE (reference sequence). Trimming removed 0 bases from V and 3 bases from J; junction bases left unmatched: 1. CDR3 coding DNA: TGTGCCAGCAGCTTGGGACAGGGGGTCAATCAGCCCCAGCATTTT. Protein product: CASSLGQGVNQPQHF.

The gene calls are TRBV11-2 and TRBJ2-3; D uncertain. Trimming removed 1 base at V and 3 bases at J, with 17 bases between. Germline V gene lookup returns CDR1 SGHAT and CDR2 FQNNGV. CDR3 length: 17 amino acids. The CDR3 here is CASSLAYRRRKTDTQYF. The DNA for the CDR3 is TGTGCCAGCAGCTTAGCGTATAGGAGACGGAAAACAGATACGCAGTATTTT. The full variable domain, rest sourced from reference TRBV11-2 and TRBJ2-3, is EAGVAQSPRYKIIEKRQSVAFWCNPISGHATLYWYQQILGQGPKLLIQFQNNGVVDDSQLPKDRFSAERLKGVDSTLKIQPAKLEDSAVYLCASSLAYRRRKTDTQYFGPGTRLTVL.

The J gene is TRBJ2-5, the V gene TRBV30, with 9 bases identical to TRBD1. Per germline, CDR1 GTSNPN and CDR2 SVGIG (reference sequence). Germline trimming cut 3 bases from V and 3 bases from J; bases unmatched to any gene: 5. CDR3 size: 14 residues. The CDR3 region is CAWSSGTGKETQYF. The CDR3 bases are TGTGCCTGGAGCTCCGGGACAGGGAAAGAGACCCAGTACTTC.

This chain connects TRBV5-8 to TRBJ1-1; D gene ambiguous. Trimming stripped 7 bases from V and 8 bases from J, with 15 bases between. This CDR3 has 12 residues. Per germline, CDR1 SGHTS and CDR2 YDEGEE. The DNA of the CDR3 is TGTGCCAGCTCCTATCTGGGGAGGGAAGCTTTCTTT. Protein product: CASSYLGREAFF.

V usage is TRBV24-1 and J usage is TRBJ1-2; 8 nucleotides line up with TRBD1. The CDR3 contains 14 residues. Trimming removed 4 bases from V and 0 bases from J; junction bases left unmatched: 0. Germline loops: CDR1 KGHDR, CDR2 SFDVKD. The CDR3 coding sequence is TGTGCCACCAGTGACAGGGGGCCTAACTATGGCTACACCTTC. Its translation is CATSDRGPNYGYTF.

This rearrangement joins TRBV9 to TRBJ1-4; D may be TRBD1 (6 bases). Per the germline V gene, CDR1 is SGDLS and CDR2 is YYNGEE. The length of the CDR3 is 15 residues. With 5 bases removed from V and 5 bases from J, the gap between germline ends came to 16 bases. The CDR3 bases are TGTGCCAGCAGTAATCCCCAGGGGCTCAATGAAAAACTGTTTTTT. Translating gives CASSNPQGLNEKLFF.

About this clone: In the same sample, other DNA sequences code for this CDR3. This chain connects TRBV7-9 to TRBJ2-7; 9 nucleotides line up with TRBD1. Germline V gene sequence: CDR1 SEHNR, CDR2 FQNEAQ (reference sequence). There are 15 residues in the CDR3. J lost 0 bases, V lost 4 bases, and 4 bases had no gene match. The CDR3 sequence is CASSSGTGSSYEQYF. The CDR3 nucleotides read TGTGCCAGCAGCTCGGGGACAGGGAGCTCCTACGAGCAGTACTTC.

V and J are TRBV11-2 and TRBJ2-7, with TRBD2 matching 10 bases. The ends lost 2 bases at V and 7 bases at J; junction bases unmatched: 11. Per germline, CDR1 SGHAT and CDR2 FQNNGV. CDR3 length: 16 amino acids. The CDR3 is CASSLTSSGRAGEQYF. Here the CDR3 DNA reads TGTGCCAGCAGCTTAACATCGAGCGGGAGGGCAGGAGAGCAGTACTTC. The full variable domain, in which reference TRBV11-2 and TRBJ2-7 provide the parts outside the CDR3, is EAGVAQSPRYKIIEKRQSVAFWCNPISGHATLYWYQQILGQGPKLLIQFQNNGVVDDSQLPKDRFSAERLKGVDSTLKIQPAKLEDSAVYLCASSLTSSGRAGEQYFGPGTRLTVT.

CDR3 sequence reads: CASSSTGSYNSPLHF. In DNA, the CDR3 is TGTGCCAGCAGTTCCACCGGGTCCTATAATTCACCCCTCCACTTT. This chain joins TRBV6-5 and TRBJ1-6; D gene ambiguous. V lost 4 bases to trimming and J lost 1 base, with 8 bases between them. The CDR3 spans 15 residues. Germline V gives CDR1 MNHEY, CDR2 SVGAGI.

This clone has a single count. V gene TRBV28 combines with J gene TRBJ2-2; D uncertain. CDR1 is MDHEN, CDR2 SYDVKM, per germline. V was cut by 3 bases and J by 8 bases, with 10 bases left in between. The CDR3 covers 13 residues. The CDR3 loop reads CASSFPLPGELFF. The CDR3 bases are TGTGCCAGCAGTTTCCCCCTCCCGGGGGAGCTGTTTTTT. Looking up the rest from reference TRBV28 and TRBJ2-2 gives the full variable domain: DVKVTQSSRYLVKRTGEKVFLECVQDMDHENMFWYRQDPGLGLRLIYFSYDVKMKEKGDIPEGYSVSREKKERFSLILESASTNQTSMYLCASSFPLPGELFFGEGSRLTVL.

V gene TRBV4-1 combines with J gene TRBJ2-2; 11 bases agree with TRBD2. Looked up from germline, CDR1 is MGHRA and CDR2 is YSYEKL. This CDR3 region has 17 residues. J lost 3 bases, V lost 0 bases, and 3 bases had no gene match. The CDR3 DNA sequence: TGCGCCAGCAGCCAAGATCTAGCGGGAGGAGACACCGGGGAGCTGTTTTTT. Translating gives CASSQDLAGGDTGELFF.

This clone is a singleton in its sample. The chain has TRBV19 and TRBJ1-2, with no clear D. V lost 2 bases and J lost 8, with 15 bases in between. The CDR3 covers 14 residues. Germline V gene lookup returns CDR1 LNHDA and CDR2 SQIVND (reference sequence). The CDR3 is CASSILGGGGGYTF. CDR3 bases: TGTGCCAGTAGTATATTAGGCGGAGGAGGAGGCTACACCTTC.

CDR3 nucleotide sequence: TGCGCCAGCAGCCAGGCCGGGGAATTCGAGCAGTACTTC. Translation: CASSQAGEFEQYF. This chain uses TRBV4-1 with TRBJ2-7, with a weak D call TRBD2 (5 bases). Trimming removed 3 bases from V and 6 bases from J, with 12 bases in between. Per germline, CDR1 MGHRA and CDR2 YSYEKL. This CDR3 region has 13 residues.

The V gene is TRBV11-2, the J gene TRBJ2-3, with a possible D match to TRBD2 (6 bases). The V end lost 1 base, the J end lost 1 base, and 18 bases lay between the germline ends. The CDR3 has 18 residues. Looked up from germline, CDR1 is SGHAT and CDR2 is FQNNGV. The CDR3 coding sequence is TGTGCCAGCAGCTTAGTGGCGGGAACGGGAGCGGGCACAGATACGCAGTATTTT. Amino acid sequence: CASSLVAGTGAGTDTQYF.

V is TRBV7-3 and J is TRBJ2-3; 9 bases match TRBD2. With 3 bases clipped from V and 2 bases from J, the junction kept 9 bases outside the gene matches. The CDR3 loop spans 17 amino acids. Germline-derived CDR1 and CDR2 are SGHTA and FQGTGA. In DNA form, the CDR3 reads TGTGCCAGCAGCTTCCAGACTAGCGGTCCTATCACAGATACGCAGTATTTT. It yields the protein CASSFQTSGPITDTQYF.

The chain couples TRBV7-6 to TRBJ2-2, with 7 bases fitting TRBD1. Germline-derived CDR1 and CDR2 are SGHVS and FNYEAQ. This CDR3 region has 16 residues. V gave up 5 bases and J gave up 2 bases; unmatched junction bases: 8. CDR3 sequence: CASSPRQGKNTGELFF. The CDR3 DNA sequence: TGTGCCAGCAGCCCCCGACAGGGAAAAAACACCGGGGAGCTGTTTTTT. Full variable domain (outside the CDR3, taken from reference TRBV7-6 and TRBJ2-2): GAGVSQSPRYKVTKRGQDVALRCDPISGHVSLYWYRQALGQGPEFLTYFNYEAQQDKSGLPNDRFSAERPEGSISTLTIQRTEQRDSAMYRCASSPRQGKNTGELFFGEGSRLTVL.

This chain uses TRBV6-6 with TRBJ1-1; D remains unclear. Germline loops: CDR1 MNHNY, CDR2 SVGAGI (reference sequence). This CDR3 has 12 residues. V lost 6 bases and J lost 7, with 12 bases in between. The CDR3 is CASSGLESEAFF. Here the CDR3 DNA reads TGTGCCAGCAGCGGACTGGAGAGTGAAGCTTTCTTT.

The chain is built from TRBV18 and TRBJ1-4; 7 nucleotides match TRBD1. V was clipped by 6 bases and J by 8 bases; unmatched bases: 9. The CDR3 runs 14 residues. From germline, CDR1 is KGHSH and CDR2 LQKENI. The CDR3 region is CASSQQGLSEKLFF. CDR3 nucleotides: TGTGCCAGCTCGCAACAGGGGCTAAGCGAAAAACTGTTTTTT.

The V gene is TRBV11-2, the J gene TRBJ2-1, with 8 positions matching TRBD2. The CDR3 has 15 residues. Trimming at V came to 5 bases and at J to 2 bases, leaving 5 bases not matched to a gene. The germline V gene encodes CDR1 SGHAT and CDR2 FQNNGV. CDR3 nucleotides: TGTGCCAGCAGCCGAAGCGGGAGCACCTACAATGAGCAGTTCTTC. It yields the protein CASSRSGSTYNEQFF.